This T cell receptor beta chain is drawn from a study of T cell changes during pregnancy in multiple sclerosis. This table comes from immunoSEQ multiplex PCR, and its TCRdb copy is limited to in-frame clones, with some not included. The table shows about 66,000 clones, with about nine tenths occurring only once. The V end lost 3 bases, the J end lost 1 base, and 12 bases lay between the germline ends. The CDR3 has 15 amino acids. The V gene's germline CDR1 is ENHRY and CDR2 SYGVKD. The receptor comes from a female donor with multiple sclerosis, enrolled in a pregnancy study. The chain is built from TRBV10-3 and TRBJ2-5, with a weak D call TRBD2 (7 bases). The sequenced sample was peripheral blood, obtained in the third trimester of pregnancy. The DNA of the CDR3 is TGTGCCATCAGTGACTCAAGGGGGGGCCAAGAGACCCAGTACTTC. Protein product: CAISDSRGGQETQYF.